The present entry profiles one T cell receptor (beta chain) with its context. Its antigen is as yet unknown. The CDR3 is made up of 12 amino acids. V lost 3 bases, J lost 7 bases, and 7 bases lay in between. The germline V gene encodes CDR1 MDHEN and CDR2 SYDVKM. These data belong to a study of cytomegalovirus exposure and HLA in healthy donors. Notes on the study in general: The classifier, whose performance was assessed in both the original and validation cohorts, reportedly diagnosed cytomegalovirus status with high specificity and sensitivity.

Profiled with immunoSEQ multiplex PCR; TCRdb holds only in-frame clones, not every one. The sample has 100,000 to 150,000 clones; roughly 90% are singletons. The sequenced sample consisted of PBMCs. The rearrangement uses TRBV28 and TRBJ2-1; D call uncertain. The origin of this receptor is a woman between 18 and 30 years old in good health and CMV-seronegative. The CDR3 DNA reads TGTGCCAGCAGTTTCTCCCAGAATGAGCAGTTCTTC. It yields the protein CASSFSQNEQFF.